Listed below are T cell receptor beta chains from one sample, sequenced in a study of T cell changes during pregnancy in multiple sclerosis. The table came from immunoSEQ multiplex PCR; TCRdb's copy has only in-frame clones and leaves some out. The top ten hold less than 0.65% of the sample, which has about 76,000 clones, roughly 94% seen once. The sequenced sample was peripheral blood, obtained in the third trimester of pregnancy. The receptors shown here come from a female donor with multiple sclerosis, enrolled in a pregnancy study. The conserved cysteine and the conserved F or W are not part of the CDR3 here. A D gene is named only where the DNA matches it firmly.

>TRBD1|TRBV5-4|TRBJ1-2|12
ASSFGQGSWGYT
>NA|TRBV27|TRBJ2-3|14
ASSSLVGASTDTQY
>NA|TRBV5-5|TRBJ1-1|15
ASSFAPPEAVNTEAF
>TRBD1|TRBV10-2|TRBJ1-5|13
ASRRDSDSNQPQH
>NA|TRBV18|TRBJ1-6|12
ASSPSNYNSPLH
>NA|TRBV5-4|TRBJ2-7|12
ASSPETASYEQY
>TRBD1|TRBV29-1|TRBJ1-1|10
SAKTGPTEAF
>TRBD1|TRBV5-6|TRBJ1-5|12
ASSSLTGDQPQH
>NA|TRBV29-1|TRBJ1-3|14
SVDLGMDSPGNTIY
>NA|TRBV19|TRBJ1-2|14
ASSISGAGANYGYT
>TRBD2|TRBV5-4|TRBJ2-3|14
ASSRRLAGGTDTQY
>TRBD2|TRBV10-1|TRBJ2-1|12
ASSPGLGNNEQF
>TRBD2|TRBV9|TRBJ2-2|12
ASSAGTSTGELF
>NA|TRBV5-6|TRBJ2-2|14
ASSSGLLANTGELF
>NA|TRBV10-3|TRBJ1-6|12
AISLQGLNSPLH
>TRBD2|TRBV7-6|TRBJ2-7|12
ASSLARGGHEQY
>TRBD1|TRBV7-3|TRBJ1-1|18
ASSYTRGGTGGAFNTEAF
>NA|TRBV10-2|TRBJ1-4|13
ASNQGGRLYEKLF
>TRBD1|TRBV5-1|TRBJ2-2|14
ASSLAGQGLSGELF
>TRBD1|TRBV6-4|TRBJ2-2|14
ASSGEKTGITGELF
>NA|TRBV7-9|TRBJ2-7|13
ASSLETGISYEQY
>TRBD1|TRBV6-6|TRBJ1-5|14
ASSYSRGGANQPQH
>TRBD2|TRBV27|TRBJ2-3|13
ASSAPGLAKDTQY
>NA|TRBV18|TRBJ1-5|11
ASSPPGGRPQH
>NA|TRBV30|TRBJ1-2|10
AWNRANYGYT
>NA|TRBV9|TRBJ1-1|14
ASSAEGLGQNTEAF
>NA|TRBV19|TRBJ2-1|13
ASSILDSLYNEQF
>TRBD1|TRBV7-2|TRBJ1-2|13
ASSNRDRGLYGYT
>TRBD1|TRBV5-5|TRBJ2-1|10
ASSWTGIEQF
>NA|TRBV27|TRBJ2-3|12
ASSYTSSTDTQY
>TRBD2|TRBV7-2|TRBJ2-7|14
ASSLGLAGNNYEQY
>NA|TRBV19|TRBJ2-7|12
ASSIGSLVYEQY